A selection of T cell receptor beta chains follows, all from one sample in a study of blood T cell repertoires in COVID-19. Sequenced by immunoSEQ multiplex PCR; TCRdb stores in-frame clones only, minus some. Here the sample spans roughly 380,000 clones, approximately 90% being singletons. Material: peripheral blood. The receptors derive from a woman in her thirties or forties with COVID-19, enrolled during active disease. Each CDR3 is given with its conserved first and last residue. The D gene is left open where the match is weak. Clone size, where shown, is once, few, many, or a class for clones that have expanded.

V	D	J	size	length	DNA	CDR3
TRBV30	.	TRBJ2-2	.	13	TGTGCCTGGAGTAAGGGAGCGGGCGGGGAGCTGTTTTTT	CAWSKGAGGELFF
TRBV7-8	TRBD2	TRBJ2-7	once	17	TGTGCCAGCAGCCAGACCACTAGCGGGAGGGGGACTTACGAGCAGTACTTC	CASSQTTSGRGTYEQYF
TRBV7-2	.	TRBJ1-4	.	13	TGTGCCAGCAGTTCAACAGGGACCCGAAAACTGTTTTTT	CASSSTGTRKLFF
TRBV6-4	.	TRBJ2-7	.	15	TGTGCCAGCAGTGAAGCGGCAGGGGGGCTTTACGAGCAGTACTTC	CASSEAAGGLYEQYF
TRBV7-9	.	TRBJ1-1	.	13	TGTGCCAGCAGCTTACCGGGATGGGCTGAAGCTTTCTTT	CASSLPGWAEAFF
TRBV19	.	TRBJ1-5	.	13	TGTGCCAGTACCATGACTGGCGGGGGGCCCCAGCATTTT	CASTMTGGGPQHF
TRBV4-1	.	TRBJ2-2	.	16	TGCGCCAGCAGCCAAGTAGGGACTCTCAACACCGGGGAGCTGTTTTTT	CASSQVGTLNTGELFF
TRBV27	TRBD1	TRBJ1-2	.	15	TGTGCCAGCAGTTCCTCCCCAGGGGGGACCTATGGCTACACCTTC	CASSSSPGGTYGYTF
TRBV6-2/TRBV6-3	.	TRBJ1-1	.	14	TGTGCCAGCAGCTCTAGGAGTCGGAACACTGAAGCTTTCTTT	CASSSRSRNTEAFF
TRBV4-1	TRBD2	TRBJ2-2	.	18	TGCGCCAGCAGCCAAGATCGGGAGCGGGGGGGCGTCACCGGGGAGCTGTTTTTT	CASSQDRERGGVTGELFF
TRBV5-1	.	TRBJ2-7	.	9	TGCGCCGGCGGTCACGAGCAGTACTTC	CAGGHEQYF
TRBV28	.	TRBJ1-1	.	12	TGTGCCAGCAGTATATGGACAGTGGCAGCTTTCTTT	CASSIWTVAAFF
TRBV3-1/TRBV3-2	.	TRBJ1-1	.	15	TGTGCCAGCAGCCAAGACCTCGCAGGGGAGACTGAAGCTTTCTTT	CASSQDLAGETEAFF
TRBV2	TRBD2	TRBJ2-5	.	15	TGTGCCAGCAGTGATCAGATCAGGGATGGGGGGGCCCAGTACTTC	CASSDQIRDGGAQYF
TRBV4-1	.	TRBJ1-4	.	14	TGCGCCAGCAGCACTCGGGAGGGCTATGAAAAACTGTTTTTT	CASSTREGYEKLFF
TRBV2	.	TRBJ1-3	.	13	TGTGCCAGCAGCGATTACCGGAGCAACACCATATATTTT	CASSDYRSNTIYF
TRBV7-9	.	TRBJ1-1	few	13	TGTGCCAGCAGCTCGATAGTTAACACTGAAGCTTTCTTT	CASSSIVNTEAFF
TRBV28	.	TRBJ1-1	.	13	TGTGCCTCCCGGCTAGGGGGGGAAACTGAAGCTTTCTTT	CASRLGGETEAFF
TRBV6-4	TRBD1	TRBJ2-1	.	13	TGTGCCAGCGGACAGGGTCCCGGGGTTGAGCAGTTCTTC	CASGQGPGVEQFF
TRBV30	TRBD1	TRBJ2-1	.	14	TGTGCCTGGGGCCACAGGGGCCTCTACAATGAGCAGTTCTTC	CAWGHRGLYNEQFF
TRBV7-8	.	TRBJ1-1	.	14	TGTGCCAGCACCCGGGAACGATGGGACACTGAAGCTTTCTTT	CASTRERWDTEAFF
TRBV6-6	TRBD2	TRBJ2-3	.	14	TGTGCCAGCAGCGGCGGGAGGAGGGCAGATACGCAGTATTTT	CASSGGRRADTQYF
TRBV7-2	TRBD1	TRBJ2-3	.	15	TGTGCCAGCAGCTTACGGACAGGGAGTTCAGATACGCAGTATTTT	CASSLRTGSSDTQYF
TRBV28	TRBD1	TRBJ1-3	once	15	TGTGCCAGCAGGACCGACAGGGCGCTTGGAAACACCATATATTTT	CASRTDRALGNTIYF
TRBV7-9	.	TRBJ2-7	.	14	TGTGCCAGCAGCCATGACAGGACAAGCTACGAGCAGTACTTC	CASSHDRTSYEQYF
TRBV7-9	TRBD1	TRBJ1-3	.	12	TGTGCCAGCAGCTGGGGACAGGACACCATATATTTT	CASSWGQDTIYF
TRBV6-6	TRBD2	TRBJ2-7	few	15	TGTGCCAGCAGTTCTCCGGGACTAGTCTCCTACGAGCAGTACTTC	CASSSPGLVSYEQYF
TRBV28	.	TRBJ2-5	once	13	TGTGCCAGCAGCCTGGACACCCAAGAGACCCAGTACTTC	CASSLDTQETQYF
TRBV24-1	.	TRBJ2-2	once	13	TGTGCCACCATGGGGGGGAACACCGGGGAGCTGTTTTTT	CATMGGNTGELFF
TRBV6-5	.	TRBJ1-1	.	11	TGTGCCAGCAGGGTAGGGGCCGAAGCTTTCTTT	CASRVGAEAFF
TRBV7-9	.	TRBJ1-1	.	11	TGTGCCAGCAGGCGGTCGATTGAAGCTTTCTTT	CASRRSIEAFF
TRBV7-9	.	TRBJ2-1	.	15	TGTGCCAGCAGCTCGGGACTCCCCCCCCACAATGAGCAGTTCTTC	CASSSGLPPHNEQFF
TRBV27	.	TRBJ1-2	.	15	TGTGCCAGCAGGCGGGACGGAGAAACTAACTATGGCTACACCTTC	CASRRDGETNYGYTF
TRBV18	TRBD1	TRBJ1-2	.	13	TGTGCCAGCTCACGGACAGGGGGTGATGGCTACACCTTC	CASSRTGGDGYTF
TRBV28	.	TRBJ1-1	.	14	TGTGCCAGCGGGCTGCAGCTACACTCCACTGAAGCTTTCTTT	CASGLQLHSTEAFF
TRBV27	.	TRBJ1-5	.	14	TGTGCCAGCAGTTTAGGTTCGGGAAATCAGCCCCAGCATTTT	CASSLGSGNQPQHF